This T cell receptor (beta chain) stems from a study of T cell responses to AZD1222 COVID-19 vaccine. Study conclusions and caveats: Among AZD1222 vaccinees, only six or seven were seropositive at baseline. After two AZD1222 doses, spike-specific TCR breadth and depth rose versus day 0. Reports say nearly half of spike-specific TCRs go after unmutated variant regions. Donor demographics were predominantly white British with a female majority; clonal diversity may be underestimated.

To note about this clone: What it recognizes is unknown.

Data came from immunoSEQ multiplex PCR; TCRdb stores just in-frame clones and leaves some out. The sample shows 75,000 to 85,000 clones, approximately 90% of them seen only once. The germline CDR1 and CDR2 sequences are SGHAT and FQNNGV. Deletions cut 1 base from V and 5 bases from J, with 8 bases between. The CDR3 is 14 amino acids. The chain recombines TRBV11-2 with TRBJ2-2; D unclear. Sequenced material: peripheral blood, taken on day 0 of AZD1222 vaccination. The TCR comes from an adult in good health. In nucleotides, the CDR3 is TGTGCCAGCAGCTTAGCTGGGGTTACCGGGGAGCTGTTTTTT. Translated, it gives CASSLAGVTGELFF.